This TCR beta chain was found in a study of blood T cell repertoires in COVID-19. Across the study: Samples taken during acute and convalescent COVID-19 were collected in the United States, Italy and Spain. T cells, B-cell-depleted T cells, or PBMCs supplied cDNA or gDNA.

The V gene's germline CDR1 is LGHNA and CDR2 YSLEER. The ends were cut back, 4 bases at V and 0 bases at J, with 16 bases in the middle. This CDR3 is 17 amino acids long. Per the original methods: How many nucleated cells were present was estimated from reference gene primer amplification. Libraries were prepared by immunoSEQ multiplex PCR; TCRdb keeps only in-frame clonotypes and omits some of them. That table is the source of V, J and clone size, and D and trimming were worked out from the DNA. The data contain more than 100,000 clones, 75% to 90% of them singletons. The J gene is TRBJ1-5, the V gene TRBV4-3; the D is unclear. The receptor's source is a man aged 35-49 years with acute or convalescent COVID-19. The specimen was peripheral blood. The CDR3 reads CASSPSPHRNSNQPQHF. In DNA form, the CDR3 reads TGCGCCAGCAGCCCCTCGCCTCACAGAAATAGCAATCAGCCCCAGCATTTT.